Described below is a single T cell receptor (beta chain) sequence and its context. This specimen comes from a study of blood T cell repertoires in COVID-19. On the study more broadly: Italy, Spain and the United States were the sources of the convalescent and acute COVID-19 samples. From T cells, B-cell-depleted T cells, or PBMCs came the material, which was cDNA or gDNA.

Assay used: immunoSEQ multiplex PCR; TCRdb lists only in-frame clones, some missing. The sample holds some 40,000 clones; roughly 84% are singletons and the top ten take around 36%. The V end was cut by 4 bases, the J end by 10 bases, with 11 bases between. The germline CDR1 and CDR2 sequences are MNHEY and SVGEGT. There are 12 residues in the CDR3. This TCR came from a man aged 65 to 85 with active COVID-19. The J gene is TRBJ2-1, the V gene TRBV6-2 or TRBV6-3, with D possibly matching TRBD2 (5 bases). The sample consisted of peripheral blood. In DNA, the CDR3 is TGTGCCAGCAGTTCCGGGGTCGGCGAGCAGTTCTTC. It specifies CASSSGVGEQFF.